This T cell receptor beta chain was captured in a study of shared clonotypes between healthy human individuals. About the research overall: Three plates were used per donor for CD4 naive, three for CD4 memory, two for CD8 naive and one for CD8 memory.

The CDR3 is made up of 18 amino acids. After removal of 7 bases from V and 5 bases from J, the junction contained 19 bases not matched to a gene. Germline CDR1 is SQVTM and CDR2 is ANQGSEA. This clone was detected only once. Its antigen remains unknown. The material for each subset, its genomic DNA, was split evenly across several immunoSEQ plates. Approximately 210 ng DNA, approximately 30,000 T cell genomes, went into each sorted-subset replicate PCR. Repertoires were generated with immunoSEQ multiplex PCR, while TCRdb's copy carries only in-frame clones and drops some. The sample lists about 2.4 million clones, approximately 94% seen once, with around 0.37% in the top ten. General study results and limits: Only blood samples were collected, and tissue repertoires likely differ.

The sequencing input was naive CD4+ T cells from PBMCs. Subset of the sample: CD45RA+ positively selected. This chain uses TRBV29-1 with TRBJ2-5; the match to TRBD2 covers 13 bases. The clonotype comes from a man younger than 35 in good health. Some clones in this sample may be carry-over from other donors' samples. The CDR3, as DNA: TGCAGCGCCCCACTAGCGGGAGGGCTTCTTCCCCGGGAGGAGACCCAGTACTTC. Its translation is CSAPLAGGLLPREETQYF.